This T cell receptor gamma chain stems from a study of Vδ1+ human thymocytes. J was trimmed by 3 bases and V by 0 bases; bases with no gene match: 2. Germline V lookup: CDR1 GITISATS, CDR2 ISYDGTV (reference sequence). The CDR3 has 13 amino acids. Details on this clone: What it binds is unknown. The sample holds other DNA sequences that translate to the same CDR3.

The template was reverse-transcribed extracted RNA. The CDR3 regions were amplified by multiplex PCR from V-gene primers to a constant-region primer. TCRdb reapplied CATT to the multiplex PCR reads. This table has 9,000 or so gamma-chain clones, 56% appearing once. After alphabeta T cell depletion, CD3+ Vdelta1+ Vdelta2- thymocytes were sorted. Whole-study results and caveats: The authors advised highly purified populations and single-cell validation. Thymic TRG and TRD repertoires appeared highly polyclonal, with Gaussian CDR3 length distributions. Thymic delta-chain repertoires held 20% to 25% Vdelta2 sequences and few Vdelta3, despite high sort purity. Many TRG clonotypes were shared between donors; TRD repertoires were essentially private.

Sequencing input: Vdelta1+ gamma-delta thymocytes from the thymus. Subset described: FACS-sorted CD3+ TCRalphabeta- TCRVdelta1+ TCRVdelta2- thymocytes. This chain links TRGV9 with TRGJ1 or TRGJ2. TCRdb records no J gene; here it was assigned by comparing the DNA to germline. The sequence was obtained from a girl under three years old who had congenital heart surgery. This CDR3 is CALWEVPYYKKLF. The DNA of the CDR3 is TGTGCCTTGTGGGAGGTGCCTTATTATAAGAAACTCTTT.